This T cell receptor (beta chain) comes out of a study of blood T cell repertoires in COVID-19. Study overall: Acute and convalescent COVID-19 samples came from the United States, Italy and Spain.

Germline V gene sequence: CDR1 LGHDT, CDR2 YNNKEL (reference sequence). This CDR3 region has 19 residues. V lost 3 bases to trimming and J lost 3 bases; unmatched junction nucleotides: 18. Assay used: immunoSEQ multiplex PCR; TCRdb lists only in-frame clones, some missing. The sample has under 250,000 clones, 89% seen once; the top ten hold about 5%. Sample: peripheral blood. The receptor's source is a middle-aged woman with acute or convalescent COVID-19. The gene calls are TRBV3-1 (or the pseudogene TRBV3-2) and TRBJ2-5; 8 positions match TRBD1. CDR3 sequence reads: CASSHRTGRGQGWEETQYF. The CDR3 DNA reads TGTGCCAGCAGCCACAGAACGGGCCGAGGACAGGGTTGGGAAGAGACCCAGTACTTC.